The 14 T cell receptor beta chains reported below all come from one sample, sequenced in a study of blood T cells in healthy people across ages. For the second PCR, which ran for 7 to 11 cycles, a sample-barcoded 5' primer and a J-beta primer mix were used. A single record per CDR3 protein comes from TCRdb applying MiXCR to the 5' RACE reads. This sample has 450,000 to 650,000 distinct CDR3 sequences, with about 24% found just once. This sample also belongs to another study, concerning T cells of mothers and their children.

Specimen: blood. The source is a boy younger than 18 in good health.

This clonotype appeared a few times. The chain employs TRBV28 and TRBJ2-5; a possible D gene is TRBD1 (5 bases). The J call may be mistaken, given a closer DNA end match to TRBJ2-1. From germline, CDR1 is MDHEN and CDR2 SYDVKM. The CDR3 is 15 residues long. CDR3 loop: CASSFLSGAGNEQFF. The CDR3 nucleotides are TGTGCCAGCAGTTTTTTGTCTGGGGCCGGGAATGAGCAGTTCTTC.

This clonotype was observed a few times. The chain is built from TRBV30 and TRBJ1-4, with D possibly being TRBD1 (5 bases). Germline V lookup: CDR1 GTSNPN, CDR2 SVGIG (reference sequence). The CDR3 is 13 amino acids. Trimming removed 1 base at V and 7 bases at J, with 10 bases between. CDR3 coding DNA: TGTGCCTGGAGTGGCCAGGGTGGTGAAAAACTGTTTTTT. Amino acids: CAWSGQGGEKLFF.

In this sample, this clonotype turned up a few times. V usage is TRBV7-2 and J usage is TRBJ1-6; 7 nucleotides agree with TRBD1. The germline gives CDR1 SGHTA, CDR2 FQGNSA. The CDR3 contains 17 residues. Trimming at V came to 3 bases and at J to 7 bases, leaving 12 bases not matched to a gene. In DNA, the CDR3 is TGTGCCAGCAGCTTCGCCCTCAACAGGGGCGGAAATTCACCCCTCCACTTT. This codes for CASSFALNRGGNSPLHF.

The CDR3 spells CASSSRGLAGSRTYNEQFF. DNA of the CDR3: TGTGCCAGCAGCTCGCGGGGACTAGCGGGGTCTAGAACATACAATGAGCAGTTCTTC. The rearrangement joins TRBV11-1 to TRBJ2-1; 13 nucleotides agree with TRBD2. The CDR3 runs 19 residues. V gave up 4 bases and J gave up 4 bases; unmatched junction bases: 13. Germline values: CDR1 SGHAT, CDR2 FQDESV (reference sequence). Drawing the rest from reference TRBV11-1 and TRBJ2-1, the complete variable domain is EAEVAQSPRYKITEKSQAVAFWCDPISGHATLYWYRQILGQGPELLVQFQDESVVDDSQLPKDRFSAERLKGVDSTLKIQPAELGDSAMYLCASSSRGLAGSRTYNEQFFGPGTRLTVL.

This chain uses TRBV20-1 with TRBJ2-4; D perhaps matches TRBD1 (5 bases). There are 15 residues in the CDR3. V was shortened by 5 bases and J by 1 base, with 15 bases between the two germline ends. Looked up from germline, CDR1 is DFQATT and CDR2 is SNEGSKA (reference sequence). The CDR3 DNA follows: TGCAGTGCTGGATTAAAGGACAAGGCCAAAAACATTCAGTACTTC. Translating it yields CSAGLKDKAKNIQYF.

This clonotype was seen a handful of times. This may be a read error, as it is one base from a much larger clone. V is TRBV12-3 or TRBV12-4 and J is TRBJ1-1; D is uncertain. The CDR3 loop spans 13 amino acids. Trimming cost V 0 bases and J 4 bases, with 6 bases left between them. The CDR3 coding sequence is TGTGCCAGCAGTTTAGCGGCGGGCACTGAAGCTTTCTTT. Translated: CASSLAAGTEAFF.

The table lists this clonotype with a few counts. J is TRBJ2-3 and V is TRBV20-1; D perhaps matches TRBD2 (5 bases). This CDR3 region has 14 residues. Germline loops: CDR1 DFQATT, CDR2 SNEGSKA (reference sequence). The V end was cut by 3 bases, the J end by 4 bases, with 14 bases between. The CDR3 DNA sequence: TGCAGTGCTAGGGAACCACTAGGTCCAGATACGCAGTATTTT. This codes for CSAREPLGPDTQYF.

The chain has TRBV18 and TRBJ1-2; D is undetermined. This CDR3 region has 15 residues. Germline V lookup: CDR1 KGHSH, CDR2 LQKENI. The V end lost 2 bases, the J end lost 4 bases, and 14 bases lay between the germline ends. This CDR3 is CASSPKGALGYGYTF. The CDR3 DNA follows: TGTGCCAGCTCACCAAAGGGTGCATTGGGCTATGGCTACACCTTC.

The chain recombines TRBV25-1 with TRBJ1-2; D may be TRBD1 (5 bases). V was cut by 3 bases and J by 10 bases, with 12 bases left in between. The CDR3 sequence is 12 residues long. Germline V gene data show CDR1 as MGHDK and CDR2 as SYGVNS. As DNA, the CDR3 is TGTGCCAGCAGTGAGCGGGACTTGGACTACACCTTC. Its protein is CASSERDLDYTF.

This clonotype was observed a handful of times. This chain uses TRBV10-2 with TRBJ2-3, with D possibly called TRBD1 or TRBD2 (5 bases each). Per the germline V gene, CDR1 is WSHSY and CDR2 is SAAADI. This CDR3 is built from 14 residues. Trimming cost V 0 bases and J 5 bases, with 9 bases left between them. The CDR3, as DNA: TGCGCCAGCAGTGAGTCCCGGGGACGAGATACGCAGTATTTT. Amino acid sequence: CASSESRGRDTQYF.

The chain employs TRBV7-8 and TRBJ2-5; possibly TRBD2 for D (5 bases). Trimming pared 3 bases from V and 4 bases from J, leaving 12 bases between. The CDR3 extends over 14 amino acids. In germline, CDR1 is SGHVS, CDR2 FQNEAQ. The CDR3 region is CASSLRRDGETQYF. The CDR3 nucleotides read TGTGCCAGCAGCTTGCGACGGGATGGAGAGACCCAGTACTTC.

The chain links TRBV12-3 or TRBV12-4 to TRBJ2-2, with TRBD1 identical over 7 bases. V shed 4 bases, J shed 4 bases, and the junction held 6 bases outside the gene matches. The CDR3 contains 15 residues. As DNA, the CDR3 is TGTGCCAGCAGTTCCACAGGGGAGAGCACCGGGGAGCTGTTTTTT. This codes for CASSSTGESTGELFF.

The chain joins TRBV5-1 to TRBJ1-1, with a possible D match to TRBD1 (6 bases). CDR1 and CDR2 (germline): SGHRS, YFSETQ. The CDR3 covers 15 residues. Between the trimmed V and J ends, which lost 4 bases and 2 bases, there was a span of 15 bases. CDR3 sequence: CASSGGLGLNTEAFF. The CDR3 DNA is TGCGCCAGCAGCGGGGGGCTCGGTCTAAACACTGAAGCTTTCTTT.

This sequence joins TRBV29-1 and TRBJ1-5; TRBD1 agrees at 7 bases. Germline V gives CDR1 SQVTM, CDR2 ANQGSEA. The V segment lost 4 bases and the J segment 4 bases; nucleotides outside the gene matches: 10. This CDR3 contains 15 residues. Here the CDR3 reads CSVVSGAGGNQPQHF. The CDR3 region has the DNA TGCAGCGTTGTATCGGGGGCAGGGGGAAATCAGCCCCAGCATTTT.